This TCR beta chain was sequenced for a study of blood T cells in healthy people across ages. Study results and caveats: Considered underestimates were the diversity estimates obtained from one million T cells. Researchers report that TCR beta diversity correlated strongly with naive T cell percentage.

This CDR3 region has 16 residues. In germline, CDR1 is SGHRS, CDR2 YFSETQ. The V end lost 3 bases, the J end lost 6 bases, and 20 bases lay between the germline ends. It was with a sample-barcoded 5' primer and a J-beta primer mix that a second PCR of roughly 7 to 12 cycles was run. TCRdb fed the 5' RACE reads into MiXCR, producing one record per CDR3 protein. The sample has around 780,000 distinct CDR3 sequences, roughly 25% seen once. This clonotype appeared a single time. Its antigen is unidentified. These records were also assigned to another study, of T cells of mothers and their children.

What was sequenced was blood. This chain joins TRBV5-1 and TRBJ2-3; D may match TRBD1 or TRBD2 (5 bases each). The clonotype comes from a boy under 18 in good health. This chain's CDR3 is CASSYYGTALGDTQYF. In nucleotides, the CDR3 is TGCGCCAGCAGCTACTACGGGACCGCCTTGGGTGATACGCAGTATTTT.